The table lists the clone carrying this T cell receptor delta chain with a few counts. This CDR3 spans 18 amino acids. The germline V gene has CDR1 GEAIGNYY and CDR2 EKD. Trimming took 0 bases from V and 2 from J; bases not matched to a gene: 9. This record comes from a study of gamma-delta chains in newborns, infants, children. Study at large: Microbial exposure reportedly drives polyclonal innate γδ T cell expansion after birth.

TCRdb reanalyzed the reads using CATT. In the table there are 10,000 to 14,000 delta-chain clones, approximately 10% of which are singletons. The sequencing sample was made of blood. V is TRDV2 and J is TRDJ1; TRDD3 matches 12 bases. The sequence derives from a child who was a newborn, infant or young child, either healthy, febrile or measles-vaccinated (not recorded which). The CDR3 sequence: CACDTLSGGYAATDKLIF. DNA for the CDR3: TGTGCCTGTGACACCCTTTCTGGGGGATACGCGGCAACCGATAAACTCATCTTT.